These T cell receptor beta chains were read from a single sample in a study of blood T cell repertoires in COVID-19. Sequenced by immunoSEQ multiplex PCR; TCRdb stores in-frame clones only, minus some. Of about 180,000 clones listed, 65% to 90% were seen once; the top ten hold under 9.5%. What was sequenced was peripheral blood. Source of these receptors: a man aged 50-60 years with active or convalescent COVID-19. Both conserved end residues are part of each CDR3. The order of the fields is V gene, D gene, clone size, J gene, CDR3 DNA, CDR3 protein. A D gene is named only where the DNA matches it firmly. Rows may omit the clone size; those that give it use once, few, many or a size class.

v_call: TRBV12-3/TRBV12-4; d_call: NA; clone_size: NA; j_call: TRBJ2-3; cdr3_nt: TGTGCCACCGCTCAGGGGGGATATACGCAGTATTTT; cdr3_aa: CATAQGGYTQYF
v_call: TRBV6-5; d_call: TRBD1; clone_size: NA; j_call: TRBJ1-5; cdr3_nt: TGTGCCAGCACCCGGGACAGTAATCAGCCCCAGCATTTT; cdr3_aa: CASTRDSNQPQHF
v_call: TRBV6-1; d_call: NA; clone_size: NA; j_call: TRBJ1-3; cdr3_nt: TGTGCCAGCAGTGAAGCACCACAGCTTCGCTCTGGAAACACCATATATTTT; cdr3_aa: CASSEAPQLRSGNTIYF
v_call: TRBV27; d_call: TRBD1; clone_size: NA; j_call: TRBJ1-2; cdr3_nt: TGTGCCAGCAGTTCTAACAGGGGAGGCTACACCTTC; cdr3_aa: CASSSNRGGYTF
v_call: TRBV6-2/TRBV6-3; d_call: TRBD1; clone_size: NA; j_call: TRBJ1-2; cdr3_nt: TGTGCCAGCAGTACGGACAGGGCGGAAGGCTACACCTTC; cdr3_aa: CASSTDRAEGYTF
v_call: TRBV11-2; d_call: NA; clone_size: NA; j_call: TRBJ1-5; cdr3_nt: TGTGCCAGCAGCTTAGGATCGGAGCAGCCCCAGCATTTT; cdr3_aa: CASSLGSEQPQHF
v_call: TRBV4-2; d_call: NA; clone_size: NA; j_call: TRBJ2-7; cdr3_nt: TGTGCCAGCAGCCAAGATCCGGGTTCCGAGCAGTACTTC; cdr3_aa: CASSQDPGSEQYF
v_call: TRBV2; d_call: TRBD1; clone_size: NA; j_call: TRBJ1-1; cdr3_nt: TGTGCCAGCAACAGGGGCGAGGACACTGAAGCTTTCTTT; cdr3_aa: CASNRGEDTEAFF
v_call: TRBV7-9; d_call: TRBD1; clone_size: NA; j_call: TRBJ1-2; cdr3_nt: TGTGCCAGCAGCTTGCTGGGGAGGGGGGCTAGGGGACAGGCCTATGGCTACACCTTC; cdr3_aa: CASSLLGRGARGQAYGYTF
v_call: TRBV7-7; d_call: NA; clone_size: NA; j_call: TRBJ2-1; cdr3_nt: TGTGCCAGCAGCTTAGGACTAGGCGACAATGAGCAGTTCTTC; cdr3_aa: CASSLGLGDNEQFF
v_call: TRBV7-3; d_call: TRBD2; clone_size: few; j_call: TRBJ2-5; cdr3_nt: TGTGCCAGCAGCTTAACCGGGACTAGATCAGAGACCCAGTACTTC; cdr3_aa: CASSLTGTRSETQYF